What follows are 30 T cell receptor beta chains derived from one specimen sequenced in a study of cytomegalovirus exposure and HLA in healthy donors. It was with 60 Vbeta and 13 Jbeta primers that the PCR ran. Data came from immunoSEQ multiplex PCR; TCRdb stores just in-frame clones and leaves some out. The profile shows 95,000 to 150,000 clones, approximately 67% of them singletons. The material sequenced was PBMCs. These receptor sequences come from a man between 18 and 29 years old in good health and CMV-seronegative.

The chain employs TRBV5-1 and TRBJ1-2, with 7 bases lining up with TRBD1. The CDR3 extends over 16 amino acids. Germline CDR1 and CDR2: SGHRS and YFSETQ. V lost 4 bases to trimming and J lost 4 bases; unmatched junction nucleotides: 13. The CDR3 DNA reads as TGCGCCAGCAGCATAGGGGGCGCGGATTTGGGCTATGGCTACACCTTC. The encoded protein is CASSIGGADLGYGYTF. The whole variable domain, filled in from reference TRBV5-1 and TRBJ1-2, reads KAGVTQTPRYLIKTRGQQVTLSCSPISGHRSVSWYQQTPGQGLQFLFEYFSETQRNKGNFPGRFSGRQFSNSRSEMNVSTLELGDSALYLCASSIGGADLGYGYTFGSGTRLTVV.

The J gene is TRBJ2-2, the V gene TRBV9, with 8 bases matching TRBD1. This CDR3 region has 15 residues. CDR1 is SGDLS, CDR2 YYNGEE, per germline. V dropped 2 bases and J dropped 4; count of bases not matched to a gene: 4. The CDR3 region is CASSVDRAGTGELFF. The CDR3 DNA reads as TGTGCCAGCAGCGTGGACAGGGCCGGCACCGGGGAGCTGTTTTTT.

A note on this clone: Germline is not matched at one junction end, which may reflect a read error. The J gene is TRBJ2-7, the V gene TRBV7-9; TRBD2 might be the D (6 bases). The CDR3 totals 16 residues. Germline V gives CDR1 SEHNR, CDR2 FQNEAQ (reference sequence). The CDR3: CSSSLDPRTKVYEQYF. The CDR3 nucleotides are TGTTCCAGCAGCTTGGACCCACGGACTAAGGTCTACGAGCAGTACTTC.

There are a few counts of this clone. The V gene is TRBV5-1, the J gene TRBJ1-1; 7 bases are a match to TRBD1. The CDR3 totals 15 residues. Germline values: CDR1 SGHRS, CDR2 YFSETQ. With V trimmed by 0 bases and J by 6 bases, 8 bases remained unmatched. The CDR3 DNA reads TGCGCCAGCAGCTTGGAAGGGACAGTTGGGGCTGAAGCTTTCTTT. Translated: CASSLEGTVGAEAFF.

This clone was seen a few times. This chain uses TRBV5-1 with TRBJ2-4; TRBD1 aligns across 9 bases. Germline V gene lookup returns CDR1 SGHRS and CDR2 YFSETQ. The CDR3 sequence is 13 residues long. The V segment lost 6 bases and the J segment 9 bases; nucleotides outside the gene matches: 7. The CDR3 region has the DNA TGCGCCAGCAACTATGGACAGGGGAGCATTCAGTACTTC. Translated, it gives CASNYGQGSIQYF.

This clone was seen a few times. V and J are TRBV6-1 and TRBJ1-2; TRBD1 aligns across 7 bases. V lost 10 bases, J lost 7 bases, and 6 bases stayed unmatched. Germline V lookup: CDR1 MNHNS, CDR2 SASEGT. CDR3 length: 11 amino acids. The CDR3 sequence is CAIQQGFGYTF. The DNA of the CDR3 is TGTGCCATCCAACAGGGGTTTGGCTACACCTTC.

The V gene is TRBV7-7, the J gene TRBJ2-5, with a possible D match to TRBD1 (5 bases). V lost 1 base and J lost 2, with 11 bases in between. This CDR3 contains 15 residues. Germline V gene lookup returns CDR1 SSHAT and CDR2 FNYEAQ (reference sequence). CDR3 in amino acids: CASSLGRALQETQYF. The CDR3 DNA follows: TGTGCCAGCAGCTTAGGCAGGGCTCTTCAAGAGACCCAGTACTTC.

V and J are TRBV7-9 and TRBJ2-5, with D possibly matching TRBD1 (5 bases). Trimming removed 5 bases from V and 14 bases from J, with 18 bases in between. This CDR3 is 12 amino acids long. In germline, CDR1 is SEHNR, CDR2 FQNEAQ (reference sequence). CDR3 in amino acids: CASSLTGADTYF. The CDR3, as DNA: TGTGCCAGCAGCCTAACAGGCGCAGACACCTACTTC.

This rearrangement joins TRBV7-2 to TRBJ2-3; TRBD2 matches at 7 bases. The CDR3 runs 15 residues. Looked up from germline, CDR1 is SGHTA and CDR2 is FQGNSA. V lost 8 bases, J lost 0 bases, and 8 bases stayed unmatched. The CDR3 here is CASQGGRGSTDTQYF. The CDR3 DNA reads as TGTGCCAGCCAAGGCGGGAGAGGTAGCACAGATACGCAGTATTTT.

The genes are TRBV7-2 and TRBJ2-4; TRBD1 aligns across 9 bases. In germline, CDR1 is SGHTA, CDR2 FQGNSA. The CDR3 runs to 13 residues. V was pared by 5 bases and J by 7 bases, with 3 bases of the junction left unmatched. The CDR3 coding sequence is TGTGCCAGCAGCCGGACAGGGGTTAACATTCAGTACTTC. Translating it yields CASSRTGVNIQYF.

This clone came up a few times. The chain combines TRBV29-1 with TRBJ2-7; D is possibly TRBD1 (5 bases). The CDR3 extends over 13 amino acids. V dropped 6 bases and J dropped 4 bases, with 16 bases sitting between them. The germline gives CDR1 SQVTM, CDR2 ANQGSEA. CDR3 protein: CSVGQGLRYEQYF. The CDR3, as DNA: TGCAGCGTAGGGCAGGGATTGAGGTACGAGCAGTACTTC.

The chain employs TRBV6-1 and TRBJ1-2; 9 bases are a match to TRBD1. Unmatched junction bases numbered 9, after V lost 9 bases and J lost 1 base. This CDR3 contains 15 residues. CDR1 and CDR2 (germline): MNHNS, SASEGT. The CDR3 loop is CASTALTGGNYGYTF. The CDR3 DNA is TGTGCCAGTACCGCTTTGACAGGGGGTAACTATGGCTACACCTTC.

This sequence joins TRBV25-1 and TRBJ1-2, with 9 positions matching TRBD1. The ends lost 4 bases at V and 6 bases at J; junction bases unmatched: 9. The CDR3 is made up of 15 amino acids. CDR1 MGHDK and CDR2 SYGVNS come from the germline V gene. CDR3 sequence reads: CASSGSGQGLNGYTF. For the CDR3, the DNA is TGTGCCAGCAGTGGCTCGGGACAGGGCTTAAATGGCTACACCTTC.

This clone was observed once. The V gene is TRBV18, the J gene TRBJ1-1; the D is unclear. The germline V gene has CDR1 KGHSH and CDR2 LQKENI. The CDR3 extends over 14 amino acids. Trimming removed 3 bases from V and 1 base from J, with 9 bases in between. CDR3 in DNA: TGTGCCAGCTCACCTACAGTGTGGAACACTGAAGCTTTCTTT. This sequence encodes CASSPTVWNTEAFF.

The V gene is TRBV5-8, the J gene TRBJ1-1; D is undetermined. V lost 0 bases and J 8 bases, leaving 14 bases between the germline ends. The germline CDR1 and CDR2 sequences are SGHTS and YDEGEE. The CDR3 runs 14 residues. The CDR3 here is CASSLVFPSVEAFF. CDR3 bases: TGTGCCAGCAGCTTGGTTTTCCCCTCCGTCGAAGCTTTCTTT. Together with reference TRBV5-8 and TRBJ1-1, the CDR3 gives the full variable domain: EAGVTQSPTHLIKTRGQQATLRCSPISGHTSVYWYQQALGLGLQFLLWYDEGEERNRGNFPPRFSGRQFPNYSSELNVNALELEDSALYLCASSLVFPSVEAFFGQGTRLTVV.

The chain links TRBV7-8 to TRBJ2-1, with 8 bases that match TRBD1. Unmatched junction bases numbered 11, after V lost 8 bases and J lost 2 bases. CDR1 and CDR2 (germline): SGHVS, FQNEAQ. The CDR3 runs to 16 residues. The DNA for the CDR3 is TGTGCCAGCGTGGACAGGGCCCCTGGGACCTACAATGAGCAGTTCTTC. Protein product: CASVDRAPGTYNEQFF.

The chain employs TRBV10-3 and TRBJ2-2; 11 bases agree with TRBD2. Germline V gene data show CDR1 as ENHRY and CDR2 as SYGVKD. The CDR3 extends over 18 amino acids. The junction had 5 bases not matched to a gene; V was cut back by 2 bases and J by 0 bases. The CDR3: CAISEQGLAATNTGELFF. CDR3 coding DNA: TGTGCCATCAGTGAGCAGGGACTAGCGGCCACGAACACCGGGGAGCTGTTTTTT.

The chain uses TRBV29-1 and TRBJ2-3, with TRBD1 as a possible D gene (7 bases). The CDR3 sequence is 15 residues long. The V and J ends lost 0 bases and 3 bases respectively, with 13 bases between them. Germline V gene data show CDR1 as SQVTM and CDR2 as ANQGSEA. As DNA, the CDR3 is TGCAGCGTTGAAGATCAGGGGGGTCGGACAGATACGCAGTATTTT. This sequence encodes CSVEDQGGRTDTQYF.

DNA for the CDR3: TGCGCCAGCAGCCGGACTAGCGGGACAGGGGAGACCCAGTACTTC. This codes for CASSRTSGTGETQYF. The rearrangement joins TRBV5-1 to TRBJ2-5; TRBD2 matches at 12 bases. Per germline, CDR1 SGHRS and CDR2 YFSETQ. The CDR3 totals 15 residues. Trimming took 4 bases from V and 5 from J; bases not matched to a gene: 6.

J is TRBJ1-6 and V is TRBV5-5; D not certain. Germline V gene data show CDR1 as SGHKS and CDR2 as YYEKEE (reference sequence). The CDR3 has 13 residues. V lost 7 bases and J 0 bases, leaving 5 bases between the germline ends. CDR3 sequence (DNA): TGTGCCAGCTTAGTCTCCTATAATTCACCCCTCCACTTT. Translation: CASLVSYNSPLHF.

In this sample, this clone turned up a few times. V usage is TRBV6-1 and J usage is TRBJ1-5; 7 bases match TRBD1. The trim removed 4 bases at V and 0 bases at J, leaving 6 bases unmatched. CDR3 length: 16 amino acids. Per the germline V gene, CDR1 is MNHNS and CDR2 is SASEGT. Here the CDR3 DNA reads TGTGCCAGCAGTGCGGTGACAGGGACTAGCAATCAGCCCCAGCATTTT. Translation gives CASSAVTGTSNQPQHF.

The CDR3 region is CASSSPPQMPGNTIYF. The CDR3 DNA reads TGTGCCAGCAGCTCCCCCCCACAGATGCCTGGAAACACCATATATTTT. V is TRBV5-6 and J is TRBJ1-3; D is uncertain. Germline V gene sequence: CDR1 SGHDT, CDR2 YYEEEE. V was pared by 3 bases and J by 2 bases, with 15 bases between. The CDR3 is 16 residues long. The full variable domain, rest sourced from reference TRBV5-6 and TRBJ1-3, is DAGVTQSPTHLIKTRGQQVTLRCSPKSGHDTVSWYQQALGQGPQFIFQYYEEEERQRGNFPDRFSGHQFPNYSSELNVNALLLGDSALYLCASSSPPQMPGNTIYFGEGSWLTVV.

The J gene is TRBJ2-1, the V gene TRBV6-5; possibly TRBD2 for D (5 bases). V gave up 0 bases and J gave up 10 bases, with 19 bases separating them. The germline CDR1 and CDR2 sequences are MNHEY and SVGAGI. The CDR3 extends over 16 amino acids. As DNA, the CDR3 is TGTGCCAGCAGTTACTCGGCAGCGGTAAACCGTGACGAGCAGTTCTTC. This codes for CASSYSAAVNRDEQFF.

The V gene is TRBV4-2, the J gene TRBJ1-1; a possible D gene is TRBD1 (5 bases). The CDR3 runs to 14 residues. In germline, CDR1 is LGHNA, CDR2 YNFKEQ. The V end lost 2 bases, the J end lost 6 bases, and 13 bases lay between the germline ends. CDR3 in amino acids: CASSQKYRQPEAFF. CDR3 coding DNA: TGTGCCAGCAGCCAAAAATACCGACAGCCTGAAGCTTTCTTT.

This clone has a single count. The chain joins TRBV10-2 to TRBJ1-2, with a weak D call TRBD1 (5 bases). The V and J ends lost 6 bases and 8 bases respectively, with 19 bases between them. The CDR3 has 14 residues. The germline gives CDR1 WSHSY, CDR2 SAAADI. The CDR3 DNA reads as TGCGCCAGCAGCCCCTCGGGCAGGGATGACGGCTACACCTTC. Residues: CASSPSGRDDGYTF.

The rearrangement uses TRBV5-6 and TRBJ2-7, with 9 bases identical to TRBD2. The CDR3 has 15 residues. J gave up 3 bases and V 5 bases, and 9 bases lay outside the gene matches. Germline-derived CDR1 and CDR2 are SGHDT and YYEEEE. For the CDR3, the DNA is TGTGCCAGCAGACGGTGGCTAGCGGGATTCTACGAGCAGTACTTC. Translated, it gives CASRRWLAGFYEQYF. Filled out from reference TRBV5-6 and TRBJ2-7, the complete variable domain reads DAGVTQSPTHLIKTRGQQVTLRCSPKSGHDTVSWYQQALGQGPQFIFQYYEEEERQRGNFPDRFSGHQFPNYSSELNVNALLLGDSALYLCASRRWLAGFYEQYFGPGTRLTVT.

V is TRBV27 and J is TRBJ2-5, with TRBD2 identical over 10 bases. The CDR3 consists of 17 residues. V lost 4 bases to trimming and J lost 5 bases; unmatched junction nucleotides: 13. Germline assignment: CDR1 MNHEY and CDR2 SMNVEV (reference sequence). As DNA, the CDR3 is TGTGCCAGCAGTTCTTTCTCCTCTAGCGGGAGAGAGGAGACCCAGTACTTC. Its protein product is CASSSFSSSGREETQYF.

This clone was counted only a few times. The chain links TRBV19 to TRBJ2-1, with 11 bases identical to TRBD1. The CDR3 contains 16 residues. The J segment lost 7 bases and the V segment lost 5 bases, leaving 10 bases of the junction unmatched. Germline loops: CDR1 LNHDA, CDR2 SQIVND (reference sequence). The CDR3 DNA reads TGTGCCAGTAGTCGAAGGGGGACAGGGGGGTCTAATGAGCAGTTCTTC. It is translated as CASSRRGTGGSNEQFF.

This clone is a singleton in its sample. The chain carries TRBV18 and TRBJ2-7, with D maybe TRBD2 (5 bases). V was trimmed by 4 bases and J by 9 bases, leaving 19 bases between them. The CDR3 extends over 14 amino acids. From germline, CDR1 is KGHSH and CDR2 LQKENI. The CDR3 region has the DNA TGTGCCAGCTCACTAGCAGTGCAGGCGGAGGTGCAGTACTTC. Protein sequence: CASSLAVQAEVQYF.

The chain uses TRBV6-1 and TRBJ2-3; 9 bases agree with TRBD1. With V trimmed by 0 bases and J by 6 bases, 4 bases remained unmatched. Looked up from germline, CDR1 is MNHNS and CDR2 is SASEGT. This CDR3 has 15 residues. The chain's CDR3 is CASSEAGTGRDTQYF. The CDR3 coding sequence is TGTGCCAGCAGTGAAGCCGGGACAGGGCGGGATACGCAGTATTTT.